The 13 T cell receptor beta chains below were found in one sample sequenced in a study of lymphopenia after photon versus proton radiotherapy. Sequencing used immunoSEQ multiplex PCR; TCRdb keeps in-frame clones, though not all of them. Of about 3,300 clones listed, around four fifths are singletons. Sequencing was performed on peripheral blood, taken from a patient treated with proton-based radiotherapy. Source of these receptors: a man at least 80 years old with esophageal cancer.

The genes are TRBV6-5 and TRBJ2-7; no reliable D call. The CDR3 has 14 residues. Germline values: CDR1 MNHEY, CDR2 SVGAGI. V was trimmed by 5 bases and J by 0 bases, leaving 11 bases between them. The CDR3 spells CASSLDPNSYEQYF. CDR3 sequence (DNA): TGTGCCAGCAGTCTGGATCCCAACTCCTACGAGCAGTACTTC.

The rearrangement links TRBV5-1 to TRBJ2-3, with a weak D call TRBD1 (5 bases). This CDR3 comprises 15 residues. From germline, CDR1 is SGHRS and CDR2 YFSETQ. The germline V and J ends were trimmed by 2 bases and 0 bases, with 10 bases remaining between them. The CDR3 DNA follows: TGCGCCAGCAGCTTCCACGACAGCAGCACAGATACGCAGTATTTT. It is translated as CASSFHDSSTDTQYF.

V and J are TRBV27 and TRBJ1-5; no reliable D call. CDR3 length equals 13 residues. Germline-derived CDR1 and CDR2 are MNHEY and SMNVEV (reference sequence). V lost 3 bases and J lost 5, with 8 bases in between. CDR3 nucleotide sequence: TGTGCCAGCAGTTTTAAATGGGATCAGCCCCAGCATTTT. As protein: CASSFKWDQPQHF.

J is TRBJ1-4 and V is TRBV18, with 10 bases that match TRBD1. Unmatched junction bases numbered 3, after V lost 1 base and J lost 10 bases. This CDR3 region has 14 residues. Germline values: CDR1 KGHSH, CDR2 LQKENI. The CDR3 here is CASSPRDRGGKLFF. The CDR3 DNA reads TGTGCCAGCTCACCACGGGACAGGGGTGGAAAACTGTTTTTT.

The rearrangement links TRBV7-9 to TRBJ1-4; no clear D. V was clipped by 1 base and J by 7 bases, with 4 bases between them. Looked up from germline, CDR1 is SEHNR and CDR2 is FQNEAQ (reference sequence). The CDR3 spans 12 residues. CDR3 residues: CASSLGGEKLFF. Here the CDR3 DNA reads TGTGCCAGCAGCTTAGGAGGTGAAAAACTGTTTTTT.

The chain uses TRBV19 and TRBJ2-2, with D unclear. Germline values: CDR1 LNHDA, CDR2 SQIVND (reference sequence). The CDR3 sequence is 16 residues long. With 3 bases removed from V and 4 bases from J, the gap between germline ends came to 15 bases. The CDR3 bases are TGTGCCAGTAGTATGAGTGAGACAAGGTTCACCGGGGAGCTGTTTTTT. Its translation: CASSMSETRFTGELFF.

The CDR3 loop reads CASSIDQGLRAFF. In DNA form, the CDR3 reads TGTGCCAGTAGTATAGACCAGGGGTTAAGGGCTTTCTTT. This chain connects TRBV19 to TRBJ1-1; D is perhaps TRBD1 (6 bases). Germline values: CDR1 LNHDA, CDR2 SQIVND (reference sequence). The CDR3 has 13 amino acids. V lost 0 bases and J lost 11, with 13 bases in between.

A word on this clone: An end of the junction does not agree with germline; a read error may underlie this. V usage is TRBV29-1 and J usage is TRBJ2-5, with TRBD2 matching over 8 bases. Germline lookup yields CDR1 SQVTM and CDR2 ANQGSEA. CDR3 length: 15 residues. In DNA form, the CDR3 reads TGCAGCATTGAAGCGCCCGGGCCGGGAGGGTTAACCCAGTACTTC. Translated, it gives CSIEAPGPGGLTQYF.

The rearrangement uses TRBV28 and TRBJ1-5; TRBD1 aligns across 8 bases. CDR3 size: 14 residues. J was trimmed by 11 bases and V by 5 bases; bases with no gene match: 11. The germline V gene has CDR1 MDHEN and CDR2 SYDVKM. The CDR3: CASSTQGARLAQHF. CDR3 in DNA: TGTGCCAGCAGTACCCAGGGGGCTCGATTAGCCCAGCATTTT.

This clone has only one observation. One end of the junction is discordant with germline, which a read error may explain. The sample contains more than one DNA sequence encoding this CDR3. The V gene is TRBV18, the J gene TRBJ2-5, with no clear D. This CDR3 region has 14 residues. Germline values: CDR1 KGHSH, CDR2 LQKENI. The CDR3, as DNA: TGTGCCAGCTCACTGGGTCCGGGCCAAGAGACTCAGTACTTC. Residues: CASSLGPGQETQYF.

V is TRBV11-2 and J is TRBJ2-7; TRBD1 aligns across 8 bases. V shed 4 bases, J shed 3 bases, and the junction held 8 bases outside the gene matches. Germline loops: CDR1 SGHAT, CDR2 FQNNGV. The CDR3 totals 15 residues. In DNA form, the CDR3 reads TGTGCCAGCAGCTGGACAGGGAGTGATAACTACGAGCAGTACTTC. Translating it yields CASSWTGSDNYEQYF.

The chain has TRBV6-8 and TRBJ1-2; possibly TRBD1 for D (5 bases). From germline, CDR1 is MNHGY and CDR2 SAAAGT. The CDR3 spans 14 residues. Trimming took off 6 bases at V and 2 bases at J, with 13 bases between the two ends. The CDR3 spells CASRTAGGNYGYTF. CDR3 nucleotides: TGTGCCAGCAGGACCGCGGGGGGGAACTATGGCTACACCTTC.

V usage is TRBV10-3 and J usage is TRBJ2-1; 9 bases align to TRBD2. Germline V CDR1 and CDR2: ENHRY, SYGVKD. The trim removed 7 bases at V and 5 bases at J, leaving 6 bases unmatched. This CDR3 spans 14 amino acids. The CDR3 loop is CAITTSGADNEQFF. The CDR3 DNA reads as TGTGCCATCACGACTAGCGGAGCAGACAATGAGCAGTTCTTC.